This TCR beta chain was retrieved from a study of blood T cell repertoires in COVID-19 (dated by TCRdb to the early 2020s). For the wider study: Samples from collaborators originated in the United States, Italy and Spain and spanned both the acute and convalescent phases of COVID-19. Samples came from the ongoing ImmuneRACE study (first 160 participants) plus 1,254 subjects from 6 global collaborators. The material from the prospective study consisted of cDNA or gDNA derived from T cells, B-cell-depleted T cells, or PBMCs. Deeply sampled blood TCRbeta repertoires from subjects exposed to, actively infected with, or recovered from COVID-19 were included in the dataset. The sample metadata nearly always contained a de-identified subject ID, COVID-19 status, age in years and sex. A freely available public database, intended as a resource for researchers studying the immune response to SARS-CoV-2, is where the repertoires were released. Where available, HLA class I and class II types were obtained from metadata supplied by the sample provider rather than from assay-based typing.

The immunoSEQ Assay, a bias-controlled multiplex PCR, was used to amplify TCRbeta CDR3 regions from genomic DNA. Under the source paper's analysis protocol: The number of nucleated cells in each sample was estimated by amplification of reference gene primers within the assay. To quantify the absolute abundance of each unique TCRbeta CDR3 rearrangement, sequence reads were collapsed and filtered. For each sample, productive Simpson clonality was calculated as the square root of Simpson's diversity index across productive rearrangements. TCRdb took this table from immuneACCESS and kept in-frame rearrangements with V and J called. Such tables lack part of the clones; where checked against another copy, unresolved V genes explain under half of the gap, and the rest is unexplained. The DNA was the basis for D and trimming; V, J and clone size are from that table. The sample contains about 25,000 clones, roughly 89% of them found a single time. The ten largest make up less than 5% of the sample.

There are 14 amino acids in the CDR3, from cysteine to phenylalanine inclusive. Kept here is only the CDR3 DNA, which spans 42 bases and is read in frame from base 1. Deletion took 4 bases off V and 2 bases off J, with a span of 11 bases between the germline ends. Looking up the germline V gene yields CDR1 KGHSH and CDR2 LQKENI. For this clone: There is no known antigen for this receptor. No base qualities exist here, and no much larger clone lies one base off it.

What the work shows at the level of the full study, not this receptor alone: How much clinical and demographic metadata was included differed by source and by participant, and the metadata was provided uncurated.

Each collaborating institution followed its own protocols to collect whole blood in K2EDTA tubes. For TCRbeta analysis, collaborators shipped samples in one of three forms: frozen whole blood, isolated PBMCs, or DNA extracted from either of those sample types. This sequence was found in a man in his 70s with active COVID-19. The V and J genes are TRBV18 and TRBJ1-2; D gene: possibly TRBD1, on 5 matching bases. Sequencing input: peripheral blood. The bases are TGTGCCAGCTCACATATACAGGAAAACTATGGCTACACCTTC. It codes for CASSHIQENYGYTF.